The rows below give T cell receptor beta chains drawn from one sample of a study of shared clonotypes between healthy human individuals. TCRdb's copy holds only in-frame clones and misses some; the assay was immunoSEQ multiplex PCR. The sample includes about 2.3 million clones, just under 95% seen only once; the top ten take around 0.35%. Sequencing used naive CD4+ T cells from PBMCs. All receptors come from a man aged 18 to 35 in good health. Some clones in this sample may be carry-over from other donors' samples. CDR3s include the opening cysteine and the closing phenylalanine or tryptophan.

j_gene: TRBJ2-4
v_gene: TRBV7-2
CDR3aa: CASSSRAQEGIQYF

j_gene: TRBJ2-5
v_gene: TRBV9
CDR3aa: CASSVDTRETQYF

j_gene: TRBJ1-1
v_gene: TRBV25-1
CDR3aa: CASSGDRRTEAFF

j_gene: TRBJ1-2
v_gene: TRBV11-2
CDR3aa: CASSLDLGHGGYTF

j_gene: TRBJ2-3
v_gene: TRBV5-1
CDR3aa: CASTSLGGESSRNTDTQYF

j_gene: TRBJ1-1
v_gene: TRBV5-4
CDR3aa: CASTKGRGQNTEAFF

j_gene: TRBJ2-7
v_gene: TRBV12-5
CDR3aa: CASGSEYEQYF

j_gene: TRBJ2-1
v_gene: TRBV30
CDR3aa: CAWSTYNEQFF

j_gene: TRBJ2-7
v_gene: TRBV7-2
CDR3aa: CASSRALAGLEQYF

j_gene: TRBJ2-7
v_gene: TRBV25-1
CDR3aa: CASSEGLAGPDEQYF

j_gene: TRBJ2-3
v_gene: TRBV5-1
CDR3aa: CASSVGAVTDTQYF

j_gene: TRBJ2-3
v_gene: TRBV4-2
CDR3aa: CASSPERGSTDTQYF

j_gene: TRBJ2-1
v_gene: TRBV6-1
CDR3aa: CASSGGRLGDNEQFF

j_gene: TRBJ1-5
v_gene: TRBV6-1
CDR3aa: CASSAGQEQPQHF